The 5 T cell receptor beta chains presented below share a single source sample, sequenced in a study of blood T cells in healthy people across ages. Then a second PCR, running about 7 to 11 cycles, was carried out with a sample-barcoded 5' primer and a J-beta primer mix. TCRdb fed the 5' RACE reads into MiXCR, producing one record per CDR3 protein. This table holds about 670,000 distinct CDR3 sequences, approximately 52% found once. Sequencing used blood. These receptor sequences come from a woman of 80 years or more in good health.

A word on this clonotype: The junction departs from the called germline gene at one end, perhaps through a read error. The chain links TRBV5-1 to TRBJ2-5, with D uncertain. Germline CDR1 is SGHRS and CDR2 is YFSETQ. The CDR3 covers 12 residues. The CDR3 DNA is TGCGCCGGCAGCTTGGGACAAGAGACCCAGTACTTC. It is translated as CAGSLGQETQYF.

The count of this clonotype is one. This chain connects TRBV11-1 to TRBJ2-1, with a tentative D call TRBD2 (5 bases). The ends were cut back, 5 bases at V and 7 bases at J, with 12 bases in the middle. The CDR3 runs 13 residues. Germline CDR1 SGHAT, CDR2 FQDESV (reference sequence). CDR3 nucleotide sequence: TGTGCCAGCAGCGCTAGCCCGGGAAATGAGCAGTTCTTC. Translated, it gives CASSASPGNEQFF. The full variable domain, rest sourced from reference TRBV11-1 and TRBJ2-1, is EAEVAQSPRYKITEKSQAVAFWCDPISGHATLYWYRQILGQGPELLVQFQDESVVDDSQLPKDRFSAERLKGVDSTLKIQPAELGDSAMYLCASSASPGNEQFFGPGTRLTVL.

The chain carries TRBV28 and TRBJ1-5; D is ambiguous. Per germline, CDR1 MDHEN and CDR2 SYDVKM. Between the trimmed V and J ends, which lost 5 bases and 4 bases, there was a span of 18 bases. This CDR3 comprises 16 residues. CDR3 sequence reads: CASSRSGSRGNQPQHF. The CDR3 nucleotides are TGTGCCAGCAGTCGATCCGGGTCTCGTGGTAATCAGCCCCAGCATTTT.

The chain links TRBV20-1 to TRBJ1-1; a possible D gene is TRBD1 (6 bases). The V gene lost 4 bases and the J gene lost 2 bases, with 11 bases spanning the gap. The CDR3 runs 13 residues. The germline V gene has CDR1 DFQATT and CDR2 SNEGSKA (reference sequence). The chain's CDR3 is CSAMRGPNTEAFF. CDR3 nucleotides: TGCAGTGCTATGCGGGGGCCAAACACTGAAGCTTTCTTT.

The J gene is TRBJ1-4, the V gene TRBV20-1; D unresolved. Trimming took 0 bases from V and 0 from J, leaving 5 bases between them. The CDR3 extends over 14 amino acids. The germline V gene has CDR1 DFQATT and CDR2 SNEGSKA (reference sequence). CDR3 sequence: CSARDTATNEKLFF. The CDR3 bases are TGCAGTGCTAGAGACACAGCAACTAATGAAAAACTGTTTTTT.